Each of the 14 T cell receptor beta chains below was sequenced from the same sample in a study of T cell responses to AZD1222 COVID-19 vaccine. The method was immunoSEQ multiplex PCR; TCRdb's version includes in-frame clones alone and lacks a portion of them. The profile shows 130,000 to 150,000 clones, 90% to 95% of them singletons. The sample was peripheral blood, taken on day 0 of AZD1222 vaccination. These receptors all come from an adult in good health.

At least ten counts were recorded for this clone. The V call is TRBV6-6, the J call TRBJ2-3; 13 positions match TRBD2. CDR3 length equals 16 residues. From germline, CDR1 is MNHNY and CDR2 SVGAGI (reference sequence). The trim removed 7 bases at V and 2 bases at J, leaving 6 bases unmatched. CDR3 region: CASTLTSGGDTDTQYF. The CDR3 DNA follows: TGTGCCAGCACCCTAACTAGCGGGGGGGACACAGATACGCAGTATTTT.

The chain uses TRBV5-1 and TRBJ1-6; 9 bases agree with TRBD1. Trimming cost V 3 bases and J 10 bases; bases outside gene matches: 11. The CDR3 covers 16 residues. Germline V CDR1 and CDR2: SGHRS, YFSETQ. The CDR3 region is CASSSETGTGRSPLHF. The CDR3 bases are TGCGCCAGCAGCTCCGAAACCGGGACAGGGAGATCACCCCTCCACTTT.

The chain employs TRBV4-3 and TRBJ2-1; D possibly uses TRBD1 or TRBD2 (5 bases each). Trimming pared 0 bases from V and 3 bases from J, leaving 15 bases between. The germline V gene has CDR1 LGHNA and CDR2 YSLEER. The length of the CDR3 is 17 residues. The CDR3 reads CASSQDLGGGHYNEQFF. Written as DNA, the CDR3 is TGCGCCAGCAGCCAAGATTTAGGAGGCGGACACTACAATGAGCAGTTCTTC.

The count of this clone is one. The V call is TRBV9, the J call TRBJ2-7; D possibly corresponds to TRBD1 (5 bases). CDR1 and CDR2 (germline): SGDLS, YYNGEE. This CDR3 contains 15 residues. V was pared by 4 bases and J by 2 bases, with 16 bases between. CDR3 nucleotides: TGTGCCAGCAGCCCTCAATTAGGGGCCGCCTACGAGCAGTACTTC. Protein product: CASSPQLGAAYEQYF.

The rearrangement joins TRBV28 to TRBJ2-7; TRBD2 matches at 14 bases. Germline V lookup: CDR1 MDHEN, CDR2 SYDVKM. Losses at the gene ends were 5 bases for V and 4 bases for J; bases not matched to a gene: 10. The CDR3 length is 17 residues. This CDR3 reads CASSTIRLAGGPYEQYF. Written as DNA, the CDR3 is TGTGCCAGCAGTACCATACGACTAGCGGGAGGGCCGTACGAGCAGTACTTC.

V usage is TRBV18 and J usage is TRBJ2-7; 10 bases are shared with TRBD1. Germline V CDR1 and CDR2: KGHSH, LQKENI. V shed 6 bases and J 6 bases; nucleotides not matched to a gene: 14. This CDR3 is 16 amino acids long. CDR3 region: CASSARDRGATSEQYF. CDR3 nucleotides: TGTGCCAGCTCGGCGAGGGACAGGGGCGCCACCAGCGAGCAGTACTTC.

V is TRBV4-3 and J is TRBJ2-2, with D unresolved. Between the trimmed V and J ends, which lost 0 bases and 5 bases, there was a span of 13 bases. This CDR3 contains 16 residues. Germline V gene lookup returns CDR1 LGHNA and CDR2 YSLEER. The CDR3 here is CASSQDPRSGTGELFF. CDR3 in DNA: TGCGCCAGCAGCCAAGACCCTCGCTCGGGTACCGGGGAGCTGTTTTTT.

V usage is TRBV4-1 and J usage is TRBJ2-1; a weak D match, TRBD2 (7 bases). In germline, CDR1 is MGHRA, CDR2 YSYEKL. The CDR3 consists of 18 residues. The germline V and J ends were trimmed by 0 bases and 8 bases, with 23 bases remaining between them. The CDR3 region has the DNA TGCGCCAGCAGCCAAGAGGGTGGTGGCGGGGGCCGGCTGGATGAGCAGTTCTTC. It specifies CASSQEGGGGGRLDEQFF.

The CDR3 loop reads CASSKDGSNQPQHF. CDR3 nucleotides: TGTGCCAGCAGCAAGGACGGTAGCAATCAGCCCCAGCATTTT. The rearrangement links TRBV7-8 to TRBJ1-5; no definite D call. This CDR3 has 14 residues. From germline, CDR1 is SGHVS and CDR2 FQNEAQ. V lost 5 bases to trimming and J lost 0 bases, with 8 bases between them.

V usage is TRBV7-9 and J usage is TRBJ1-2; D perhaps matches TRBD1 (5 bases). V lost 2 bases and J 4 bases, leaving 14 bases between the germline ends. Germline CDR1 and CDR2: SEHNR and FQNEAQ (reference sequence). This CDR3 contains 15 residues. In DNA form, the CDR3 reads TGTGCCAGCAGCTTATCATTGGGGGACGGCTATGGCTACACCTTC. This sequence encodes CASSLSLGDGYGYTF.

The chain combines TRBV29-1 with TRBJ2-7; D is perhaps TRBD2 (6 bases). The CDR3 is made up of 12 amino acids. V lost 7 bases and J 4 bases, leaving 14 bases between the germline ends. The germline gives CDR1 SQVTM, CDR2 ANQGSEA. This CDR3 reads CSALGGKYEQYF. The CDR3 nucleotides read TGCAGCGCATTGGGCGGGAAATACGAGCAGTACTTC.

The rearrangement joins TRBV9 to TRBJ2-3, with 7 bases fitting TRBD2. The CDR3 is made up of 16 amino acids. Germline V gives CDR1 SGDLS, CDR2 YYNGEE. Germline trimming cut 3 bases from V and 0 bases from J; bases unmatched to any gene: 7. CDR3 region: CASSAPRGESTDTQYF. The CDR3 DNA reads as TGTGCCAGCAGCGCCCCCCGGGGGGAAAGCACAGATACGCAGTATTTT.

This clone was counted a single time. The rearrangement uses TRBV9 and TRBJ1-2; 8 bases are a match to TRBD1. The CDR3 covers 15 residues. CDR1 and CDR2 from the germline V gene are SGDLS and YYNGEE. The V gene end was trimmed by 0 bases and the J gene end by 7 bases; junction bases not matched to a gene: 8. In DNA form, the CDR3 reads TGTGCCAGCAGCGTAGACCCGGGACAGGCGGCTGGCTACACCTTC. This sequence encodes CASSVDPGQAAGYTF.

This chain connects TRBV2 to TRBJ1-1; D ambiguous. Per the germline V gene, CDR1 is SNHLY and CDR2 is FYNNEI. There are 14 residues in the CDR3. Trimming removed 4 bases at V and 3 bases at J, with 12 bases between. CDR3 in amino acids: CASSAIGLDTEAFF. In DNA, the CDR3 is TGTGCCAGCAGTGCTATAGGGCTGGACACTGAAGCTTTCTTT.